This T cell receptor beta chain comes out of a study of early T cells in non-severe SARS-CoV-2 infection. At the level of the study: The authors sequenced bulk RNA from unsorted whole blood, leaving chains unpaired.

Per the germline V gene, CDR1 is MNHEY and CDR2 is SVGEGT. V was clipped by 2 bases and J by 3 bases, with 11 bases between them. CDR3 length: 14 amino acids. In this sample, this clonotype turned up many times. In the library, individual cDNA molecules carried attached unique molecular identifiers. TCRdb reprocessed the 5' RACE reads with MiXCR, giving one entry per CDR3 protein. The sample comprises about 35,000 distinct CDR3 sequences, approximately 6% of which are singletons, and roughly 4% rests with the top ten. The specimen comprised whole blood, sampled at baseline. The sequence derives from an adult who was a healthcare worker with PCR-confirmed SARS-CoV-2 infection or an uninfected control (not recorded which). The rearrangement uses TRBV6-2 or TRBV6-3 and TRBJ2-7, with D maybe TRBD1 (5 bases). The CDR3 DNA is TGTGCCAGCAGTTACCCCCTAGACAGCTACGAGCAGTACTTC. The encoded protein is CASSYPLDSYEQYF.